Described below is a single TCR beta chain sequence and its context. V was cut by 4 bases and J by 3 bases, with 16 bases left in between. Germline V gene sequence: CDR1 MNHEY, CDR2 SMNVEV (reference sequence). CDR3 length: 15 residues. The data were taken from a study of blood T cell repertoires in COVID-19. As for the study in general: Sites in the United States, Italy and Spain provided acute and convalescent COVID-19 samples. Sources were T cells, B-cell-depleted T cells, or PBMCs; the material itself was cDNA or gDNA.

As processed by the authors: Estimation of nucleated cell counts was performed using reference gene primer amplification. Data came from immunoSEQ multiplex PCR; TCRdb stores just in-frame clones and leaves some out. V and J calls and clone size come straight from that table; D and trimming were deduced from the DNA. The sample shows tens of thousands of clones, 55% to 70% of them seen only once. Specimen: peripheral blood. The source is a woman in her seventies with acute or convalescent COVID-19. The V and J genes are TRBV27 and TRBJ2-7; the D gene is possibly TRBD1 (5 bases). The CDR3 DNA follows: TGTGCCAGCAGTTCCACCCCCAGGGTGAGCTACGAGCAGTACTTC. Translating it yields CASSSTPRVSYEQYF.